Sequencing of this T cell receptor (beta chain) was carried out in a study of OX40 agonist ivuxolimab in advanced cancers. Study overall: A mean age of roughly 60 years, range 23 to 79, was recorded, and about 83% were male. Broader study findings: Nonresponders included some who also had low normalized T-cell clonal expansion. Researchers did not establish what antigens the expanded peripheral T cells target. Relative to CD4+, CD8+ T cells held more expanded clones on average.

In regard to this clone: The antigen is unknown.

CDR1 and CDR2 (germline): LGHNA, YSLEER. This CDR3 contains 14 residues. The germline V and J ends were trimmed by 4 bases and 8 bases, with 17 bases remaining between them. The method was immunoSEQ multiplex PCR; TCRdb's version includes in-frame clones alone and lacks a portion of them. The sample lists roughly 60,000 clones, 70% to 90% occurring once. The chain is built from TRBV4-3 and TRBJ1-2; possible D gene TRBD1, 5 bases. The origin of this receptor is an adult with an advanced solid tumor such as melanoma, head and neck, liver or kidney cancer. The sample was CD4+ or CD8+ T cells sorted from blood, taken in a trial of the OX40 agonist ivuxolimab. The CDR3 loop reads CASSPGEADWGYTF. DNA of the CDR3: TGCGCCAGCAGCCCGGGGGAGGCGGACTGGGGCTACACCTTC.